The next 15 T cell receptor beta chains were all read from a single sample in a study of cytomegalovirus exposure and HLA in healthy donors. It was with 60 Vbeta and 13 Jbeta primers that the PCR ran. Assay: immunoSEQ multiplex PCR; the TCRdb copy retains only in-frame clones and omits some. The sample includes more than 120,000 clones, 80% to 85% of them seen just once. The sample was PBMCs. These receptor sequences come from a woman in her twenties or thirties in good health and CMV-seronegative.

This clone has just a few counts. The V gene is TRBV7-2, the J gene TRBJ2-3; perhaps TRBD1 as D (6 bases). CDR1 SGHTA and CDR2 FQGNSA come from the germline V gene. The CDR3 contains 14 residues. Trimming removed 0 bases from V and 5 bases from J, with 9 bases in between. CDR3 amino acids: CASSLARGEDTQYF. The CDR3, as DNA: TGTGCCAGCAGCTTAGCCAGGGGAGAAGATACGCAGTATTTT.

J is TRBJ1-1 and V is TRBV7-9; 8 positions match TRBD1. This CDR3 contains 13 residues. The germline gives CDR1 SEHNR, CDR2 FQNEAQ (reference sequence). V lost 5 bases and J lost 5; bases outside the gene matches: 4. CDR3 in DNA: TGTGCCAGCAGCGCAGGGACAGGTACTGAAGCTTTCTTT. Residues: CASSAGTGTEAFF. The variable domain in full, completed from reference TRBV7-9 and TRBJ1-1, reads DTGVSQNPRHKITKRGQNVTFRCDPISEHNRLYWYRQTLGQGPEFLTYFQNEAQLEKSRLLSDRFSAERPKGSFSTLEIQRTEQGDSAMYLCASSAGTGTEAFFGQGTRLTVV.

The V call is TRBV6-5, the J call TRBJ2-2; D is unclear. Germline V gives CDR1 MNHEY, CDR2 SVGAGI. The CDR3 spans 14 residues. Trimming took off 0 bases at V and 1 base at J, with 3 bases between the two ends. As DNA, the CDR3 is TGTGCCAGCAGTTACTCCGGGAACACCGGGGAGCTGTTTTTT. It is translated as CASSYSGNTGELFF.

The V gene is TRBV11-2, the J gene TRBJ1-1, with D possibly being TRBD1 (5 bases). V lost 5 bases, J lost 1 base, and 14 bases lay in between. CDR1 is SGHAT and CDR2 is FQNNGV in the germline V gene. The CDR3 is 15 amino acids. CDR3 bases: TGTGCCAGCAGCCCTAGTGTGGGGCAGAACACTGAAGCTTTCTTT. It specifies CASSPSVGQNTEAFF.

The genes are TRBV4-1 and TRBJ2-7; 10 bases map to TRBD1. V shed 2 bases, J shed 4 bases, and the junction held 14 bases outside the gene matches. Germline CDR1 and CDR2: MGHRA and YSYEKL. The CDR3 covers 18 residues. For the CDR3, the DNA is TGCGCCAGCAGCCAACCGGAATTCTTCCGGGACAGGGGTTACGAGCAGTACTTC. Its protein is CASSQPEFFRDRGYEQYF.

The chain recombines TRBV15 with TRBJ2-7; the D is unclear. Trimming pared 0 bases from V and 3 bases from J, leaving 6 bases between. Germline assignment: CDR1 LNHNV and CDR2 YYDKDF (reference sequence). The CDR3 totals 13 residues. This CDR3 is CATSRDPFYEQYF. The CDR3 DNA follows: TGTGCCACCAGCAGAGATCCGTTCTACGAGCAGTACTTC.

The genes are TRBV27 and TRBJ2-1, with a possible D match to TRBD1 (6 bases). Per germline, CDR1 MNHEY and CDR2 SMNVEV (reference sequence). Trimming left V 10 bases short and J 7 bases short, with 17 bases between. This CDR3 comprises 13 residues. This chain's CDR3 is CATYREWSNEQFF. The CDR3 DNA reads as TGTGCCACCTACAGGGAGTGGTCAAATGAGCAGTTCTTC.

The sample holds a few counts of this clone. The chain has TRBV19 and TRBJ1-1; maybe TRBD1 (5 bases). The CDR3 spans 14 residues. Deletions cut 2 bases from V and 4 bases from J, with 11 bases between. Germline V CDR1 and CDR2: LNHDA, SQIVND (reference sequence). CDR3 region: CASSIWGGGTEAFF. The DNA of the CDR3 is TGTGCCAGTAGTATATGGGGCGGGGGCACTGAAGCTTTCTTT.

This clone was seen more than once but under ten times. This chain links TRBV6-5 with TRBJ2-7, with TRBD2 matching over 11 bases. V was clipped by 5 bases and J by 6 bases; unmatched bases: 9. The CDR3 consists of 15 residues. Germline CDR1 MNHEY, CDR2 SVGAGI. CDR3 amino acids: CASSPLSGRVREQYF. The CDR3 DNA is TGTGCCAGCAGTCCCCTTAGCGGGAGGGTTCGCGAGCAGTACTTC.

The chain uses TRBV4-1 and TRBJ1-2; 11 positions match TRBD1. V was pared by 4 bases and J by 5 bases, with 12 bases of the junction left unmatched. The V gene's germline CDR1 is MGHRA and CDR2 YSYEKL. CDR3 size: 17 residues. The chain's CDR3 is CASSPRDRGNSGYGYTF. Written as DNA, the CDR3 is TGCGCCAGCAGCCCCCGGGACAGGGGGAATTCGGGATATGGCTACACCTTC.

The gene calls are TRBV4-3 and TRBJ2-7; D might be TRBD2 (6 bases). Germline V gene data show CDR1 as LGHNA and CDR2 as YSLEER. The CDR3 runs to 15 residues. Trimming stripped 1 base from V and 3 bases from J, with 13 bases between. For the CDR3, the DNA is TGCGCCAGCAGCCAAGGCCGGGGGTCTATCTACGAGCAGTACTTC. Translating it yields CASSQGRGSIYEQYF.

This clone was observed a handful of times. The chain has TRBV6-1 and TRBJ2-3, with D possibly TRBD2 on 6 matching bases. This CDR3 has 13 amino acids. Germline CDR1 reads MNHNS; CDR2 reads SASEGT. Trimming took 3 bases from V and 5 from J, leaving 9 bases between them. CDR3 region: CASSDRTIDTQYF. In nucleotides, the CDR3 is TGTGCCAGCAGTGACCGGACTATAGATACGCAGTATTTT.

This clone has only a few counts. The gene calls are TRBV4-1 and TRBJ2-7, with TRBD2 matching 11 bases. This CDR3 has 16 residues. CDR1 MGHRA and CDR2 YSYEKL come from the germline V gene. The V segment lost 1 base and the J segment 4 bases; nucleotides outside the gene matches: 6. The CDR3 nucleotides read TGCGCCAGCAGCCAAGGTCTAGCGGGAGGACGGTACGAGCAGTACTTC. Protein: CASSQGLAGGRYEQYF.

A single count supports this clone. The chain has TRBV27 and TRBJ1-6; 7 bases agree with TRBD1. V gave up 4 bases and J gave up 8 bases; unmatched junction bases: 8. The germline V gene has CDR1 MNHEY and CDR2 SMNVEV (reference sequence). The CDR3 is 15 amino acids. CDR3 loop: CASSSPEGAYSPLHF. The CDR3 DNA is TGTGCCAGCAGTTCCCCGGAGGGGGCTTATTCACCCCTCCACTTT.

J is TRBJ2-1 and V is TRBV7-3; possibly TRBD2 for D (6 bases). The CDR3 length is 13 residues. V was shortened by 2 bases and J by 8 bases, with 10 bases between the two germline ends. The V gene's germline CDR1 is SGHTA and CDR2 FQGTGA. The CDR3: CASSLYGSDEQFF. For the CDR3, the DNA is TGTGCCAGCAGCTTATACGGGAGCGATGAGCAGTTCTTC.